These 32 T cell receptor beta chains were all obtained from the same sample, sequenced in a study of cytomegalovirus exposure and HLA in healthy donors. The table came from immunoSEQ multiplex PCR; TCRdb's copy has only in-frame clones and leaves some out. The data contain some 170,000 clones, 85% of them singletons. Specimen: PBMCs. The receptor set was obtained from a man younger than 45 in good health and CMV-seropositive.

V gene TRBV29-1 combines with J gene TRBJ2-2; no clear D. Germline CDR1 and CDR2: SQVTM and ANQGSEA. The length of the CDR3 is 14 residues. Trimming removed 4 bases from V and 2 bases from J, with 11 bases in between. The DNA for the CDR3 is TGCAGCGTTGCTCAGACAACAAACACCGGGGAGCTGTTTTTT. Translation gives CSVAQTTNTGELFF.

The V call is TRBV7-8, the J call TRBJ1-2; D is uncertain. Germline V CDR1 and CDR2: SGHVS, FQNEAQ. The V end lost 1 base, the J end lost 1 base, and 4 bases lay between the germline ends. CDR3 length: 13 residues. The CDR3 DNA reads TGTGCCAGCAGCTTAGTACTTAACTATGGCTACACCTTC. Translating gives CASSLVLNYGYTF. Together with reference TRBV7-8 and TRBJ1-2, the CDR3 gives the full variable domain: GAGVSQSPRYKVAKRGQDVALRCDPISGHVSLFWYQQALGQGPEFLTYFQNEAQLDKSGLPSDRFFAERPEGSVSTLKIQRTQQEDSAVYLCASSLVLNYGYTFGSGTRLTVV.

V and J are TRBV5-5 and TRBJ2-2, with a tentative D call TRBD1 (5 bases). The CDR3 is 14 residues long. V dropped 3 bases and J dropped 3 bases, with 9 bases sitting between them. Germline V gene lookup returns CDR1 SGHKS and CDR2 YYEKEE (reference sequence). CDR3: CASSWVRDTGELFF. The CDR3 nucleotides are TGTGCCAGCAGCTGGGTCAGGGACACCGGGGAGCTGTTTTTT.

The rearrangement uses TRBV7-9 and TRBJ1-1; D possibly corresponds to TRBD1 (6 bases). CDR3 size: 14 residues. The V and J ends lost 8 bases and 1 base respectively, with 14 bases between them. The germline V gene encodes CDR1 SEHNR and CDR2 FQNEAQ (reference sequence). CDR3 sequence reads: CASAKETGNTEAFF. Written as DNA, the CDR3 is TGTGCCAGCGCGAAAGAGACAGGGAACACTGAAGCTTTCTTT.

The V and J genes are TRBV4-3 and TRBJ2-1; 15 bases agree with TRBD2. The CDR3 runs to 15 residues. Looked up from germline, CDR1 is LGHNA and CDR2 is YSLEER. V shed 1 base, J shed 13 bases, and the junction held 5 bases outside the gene matches. The DNA for the CDR3 is TGCGCCAGCAGCCAAGGGACTAGCGGGGGGGATCGCCAGTTCTTC. As protein: CASSQGTSGGDRQFF.

V gene TRBV15 combines with J gene TRBJ2-1, with 13 bases fitting TRBD2. After removal of 7 bases from V and 8 bases from J, the junction contained 5 bases not matched to a gene. Germline CDR1 is LNHNV and CDR2 is YYDKDF (reference sequence). The CDR3 is made up of 14 amino acids. The CDR3 DNA reads as TGTGCCACCACCGGGACTAGCGGGGTCCATGAGCAGTTCTTC. Encoded protein: CATTGTSGVHEQFF. The variable domain in full, completed from reference TRBV15 and TRBJ2-1, reads DAMVIQNPRYQVTQFGKPVTLSCSQTLNHNVMYWYQQKSSQAPKLLFHYYDKDFNNEADTPDNFQSRRPNTSFCFLDIRSPGLGDTAMYLCATTGTSGVHEQFFGPGTRLTVL.

The sample holds a few counts of this clone. This chain's CDR3 is CASSLVYRAVRETQYF. The CDR3 DNA follows: TGCGCCAGCAGCTTGGTGTACAGGGCGGTACGGGAGACCCAGTACTTC. The chain recombines TRBV5-1 with TRBJ2-5; D possibly corresponds to TRBD1 (6 bases). Looked up from germline, CDR1 is SGHRS and CDR2 is YFSETQ. This CDR3 has 16 residues. Deletions cut 0 bases from V and 5 bases from J, with 17 bases between.

The chain recombines TRBV14 with TRBJ2-7, with 9 positions matching TRBD1. The CDR3 extends over 14 amino acids. J gave up 13 bases and V 1 base, and 11 bases lay outside the gene matches. Germline V gene data show CDR1 as SGHDN and CDR2 as FVKESK. This CDR3 is CASSQVTGGPLYYF. The CDR3, as DNA: TGTGCCAGCAGCCAAGTTACAGGGGGCCCTCTATATTACTTC. Looking up the rest from reference TRBV14 and TRBJ2-7 gives the full variable domain: EAGVTQFPSHSVIEKGQTVTLRCDPISGHDNLYWYRRVMGKEIKFLLHFVKESKQDESGMPNNRFLAERTGGTYSTLKVQPAELEDSGVYFCASSQVTGGPLYYFGPGTRLTVT.

V gene TRBV4-3 combines with J gene TRBJ2-4, with TRBD1 matching over 10 bases. The ends lost 1 base at V and 1 base at J; junction bases unmatched: 10. Germline-derived CDR1 and CDR2 are LGHNA and YSLEER. The length of the CDR3 is 19 residues. As DNA, the CDR3 is TGCGCCAGCAGCCAAGCTCCCGGGACAGGGGAGTGGGCCAAAAACATTCAGTACTTC. Amino acid sequence: CASSQAPGTGEWAKNIQYF.

The rearrangement uses TRBV7-8 and TRBJ2-7, with 11 bases aligning to TRBD1. From germline, CDR1 is SGHVS and CDR2 FQNEAQ. The CDR3 runs 15 residues. The V gene end was trimmed by 4 bases and the J gene end by 0 bases; junction bases not matched to a gene: 2. The CDR3, as DNA: TGTGCCAGCAGCTCGGACAGGGGGCTCTCCTACGAGCAGTACTTC. Amino acid sequence: CASSSDRGLSYEQYF.

This clone was seen only a few times. This chain uses TRBV11-2 with TRBJ2-7; the D gene is possibly TRBD1 (6 bases). Trimming removed 5 bases at V and 4 bases at J, with 15 bases between. This CDR3 region has 14 residues. Germline lookup yields CDR1 SGHAT and CDR2 FQNNGV. CDR3 DNA sequence: TGTGCCAGCAGCCACCCGCAGGGGTTGTACGAGCAGTACTTC. This gives the protein CASSHPQGLYEQYF.

This chain links TRBV5-1 with TRBJ2-2; the match to TRBD1 covers 7 bases. The CDR3 spans 17 residues. The junction had 6 bases not matched to a gene; V was cut back by 0 bases and J by 1 base. Germline V gene sequence: CDR1 SGHRS, CDR2 YFSETQ. The CDR3 bases are TGCGCCAGCAGCTTGGGGTCGACAGGGCGGAACACCGGGGAGCTGTTTTTT. Amino acids: CASSLGSTGRNTGELFF.

The chain joins TRBV6-5 to TRBJ2-3, with D perhaps TRBD2 (6 bases). The germline V gene has CDR1 MNHEY and CDR2 SVGAGI. This CDR3 region has 16 residues. V was pared by 2 bases and J by 1 base, with 13 bases between. The CDR3 DNA sequence: TGTGCCAGCAGTTACCGACTAGGAAGAGGCACAGATACGCAGTATTTT. Its translation: CASSYRLGRGTDTQYF.

Only a few counts were recorded for this clone. The gene calls are TRBV5-1 and TRBJ2-1; D possibly corresponds to TRBD1 (6 bases). The CDR3 length is 14 residues. Looked up from germline, CDR1 is SGHRS and CDR2 is YFSETQ. Trimming pared 2 bases from V and 9 bases from J, leaving 15 bases between. As DNA, the CDR3 is TGCGCCAGCAGCTTAGCCAGGGGTGCCATTGAGCAGTTCTTC. Protein product: CASSLARGAIEQFF. Looking up the rest from reference TRBV5-1 and TRBJ2-1 gives the full variable domain: KAGVTQTPRYLIKTRGQQVTLSCSPISGHRSVSWYQQTPGQGLQFLFEYFSETQRNKGNFPGRFSGRQFSNSRSEMNVSTLELGDSALYLCASSLARGAIEQFFGPGTRLTVL.

V usage is TRBV18 and J usage is TRBJ2-7, with 7 bases lining up with TRBD1. The trim removed 0 bases at V and 1 base at J, leaving 6 bases unmatched. Germline CDR1 and CDR2: KGHSH and LQKENI. The CDR3 has 16 residues. The CDR3 DNA reads as TGTGCCAGCTCACCACCTTGGGGCAGGGGGTCCTACGAGCAGTACTTC. Protein sequence: CASSPPWGRGSYEQYF.

The chain joins TRBV29-1 to TRBJ2-4; D might be TRBD2 (5 bases). The V gene's germline CDR1 is SQVTM and CDR2 ANQGSEA. The CDR3 has 15 residues. V was clipped by 1 base and J by 5 bases, with 15 bases between them. The CDR3 nucleotides are TGCAGCGTTGAAGTGAGGGTACCGTGGGAAAACATTCAGTACTTC. Its translation: CSVEVRVPWENIQYF.

J is TRBJ2-1 and V is TRBV5-6, with D maybe TRBD1 (5 bases). The CDR3 consists of 13 residues. Looked up from germline, CDR1 is SGHDT and CDR2 is YYEEEE. V shed 6 bases and J shed 3 bases, with 10 bases lying between them. The chain's CDR3 is CASMRRDYNEQFF. The CDR3 DNA sequence: TGTGCCAGCATGCGCAGGGACTACAATGAGCAGTTCTTC.

The chain has TRBV7-3 and TRBJ2-7; no clear D. Germline lookup yields CDR1 SGHTA and CDR2 FQGTGA. The CDR3 consists of 12 residues. The V gene lost 3 bases and the J gene lost 6 bases, with 9 bases spanning the gap. CDR3 amino acids: CASSFSVSEQYF. CDR3 DNA: TGTGCCAGCAGCTTCTCGGTCTCCGAGCAGTACTTC. Based on the CDR3 plus reference TRBV7-3 and TRBJ2-7, the full variable domain is GAGVSQTPSNKVTEKGKYVELRCDPISGHTALYWYRQSLGQGPEFLIYFQGTGAADDSGLPNDRFFAVRPEGSVSTLKIQRTERGDSAVYLCASSFSVSEQYFGPGTRLTVT.

CDR3 nucleotide sequence: TGTGCCAGCAGCTTGGGGGCGGACAGGTTGTCCGGGGAGCTGTTTTTT. The encoded protein is CASSLGADRLSGELFF. J is TRBJ2-2 and V is TRBV11-3; TRBD1 agrees at 7 bases. Germline V gene lookup returns CDR1 SGHNT and CDR2 YENEEA. The CDR3 is 16 amino acids. J lost 6 bases, V lost 3 bases, and 10 bases had no gene match.

V is TRBV19 and J is TRBJ1-2, with D hard to call. Germline lookup yields CDR1 LNHDA and CDR2 SQIVND (reference sequence). This CDR3 comprises 12 residues. The V end lost 3 bases, the J end lost 7 bases, and 9 bases lay between the germline ends. The CDR3 DNA reads as TGTGCCAGTAGTATGCGTGGCGGTGGCTACACCTTC. The encoded protein is CASSMRGGGYTF.

This chain uses TRBV4-3 with TRBJ1-5; TRBD1 is a possible D gene (5 bases). V was clipped by 1 base and J by 7 bases, with 17 bases between them. The CDR3 has 16 amino acids. Germline loops: CDR1 LGHNA, CDR2 YSLEER. This CDR3 reads CASSQGRGGGKQPQHF. The CDR3 nucleotides are TGCGCCAGCAGCCAAGGACGGGGGGGAGGGAAGCAGCCCCAGCATTTT.

The chain couples TRBV7-8 to TRBJ1-6; TRBD1 aligns across 7 bases. V was pared by 5 bases and J by 7 bases, with 11 bases of the junction left unmatched. The germline V gene encodes CDR1 SGHVS and CDR2 FQNEAQ. The CDR3 is 16 residues long. For the CDR3, the DNA is TGTGCCAGCAGCCCCGAGGGGGCACTAACGAATTCACCCCTCCACTTT. Its protein product is CASSPEGALTNSPLHF. Filled out from reference TRBV7-8 and TRBJ1-6, the complete variable domain reads GAGVSQSPRYKVAKRGQDVALRCDPISGHVSLFWYQQALGQGPEFLTYFQNEAQLDKSGLPSDRFFAERPEGSVSTLKIQRTQQEDSAVYLCASSPEGALTNSPLHFGNGTRLTVT.

V and J are TRBV2 and TRBJ2-7; TRBD1 aligns across 7 bases. This CDR3 region has 16 residues. Germline lookup yields CDR1 SNHLY and CDR2 FYNNEI. Trimming at V came to 7 bases and at J to 3 bases, leaving 15 bases not matched to a gene. CDR3 in amino acids: CASKTGDKPWDYEQYF. CDR3 nucleotides: TGTGCCAGCAAAACAGGGGATAAGCCTTGGGACTACGAGCAGTACTTC.

This clone came up once. CDR3 in DNA: TGTGCCAGCACCCCTTACGGGACAGGGGGCTACAATGAGCAGTTCTTC. This codes for CASTPYGTGGYNEQFF. The gene calls are TRBV27 and TRBJ2-1, with 11 bases that match TRBD1. Germline V gene lookup returns CDR1 MNHEY and CDR2 SMNVEV (reference sequence). With V trimmed by 7 bases and J by 3 bases, 8 bases remained unmatched. The CDR3 length is 16 residues.

V and J are TRBV7-2 and TRBJ2-3; possibly TRBD2 for D (6 bases). V lost 8 bases to trimming and J lost 1 base, with 10 bases between them. From germline, CDR1 is SGHTA and CDR2 FQGNSA. The CDR3 covers 13 residues. For the CDR3, the DNA is TGTGCCAGCCATGGCGGGGGCACAGATACGCAGTATTTT. Its translation: CASHGGGTDTQYF.

The CDR3 nucleotides read TGTGCCAGCAGTTGGGCCTCAACAAATTATGGCTACACCTTC. Translated, it gives CASSWASTNYGYTF. This chain uses TRBV25-1 with TRBJ1-2; no reliable D call. The germline gives CDR1 MGHDK, CDR2 SYGVNS. This CDR3 contains 14 residues. V lost 5 bases, J lost 5 bases, and 15 bases lay in between.

This chain joins TRBV19 and TRBJ2-2, with D possibly matching TRBD1 (6 bases). Looked up from germline, CDR1 is LNHDA and CDR2 is SQIVND (reference sequence). Trimming took 4 bases from V and 5 from J, leaving 8 bases between them. The CDR3 spans 13 residues. The DNA for the CDR3 is TGTGCCAGTAGTAGAACAGGGACCGGGGAGCTGTTTTTT. It yields the protein CASSRTGTGELFF.

On this clone itself: The junction and the germline gene differ at one end; a read error may be behind it. The chain joins TRBV7-7 to TRBJ2-5, with 13 bases aligning to TRBD2. The CDR3 consists of 16 residues. Germline values: CDR1 SSHAT, CDR2 FNYEAQ (reference sequence). CDR3 coding DNA: TGTGCTAGCAGCTTAGTACTAGCGGGGGGGCAGGAGACCCAGTACTTC. It specifies CASSLVLAGGQETQYF.

About this clone: Other DNA sequences in the sample encode the same CDR3. The rearrangement links TRBV30 to TRBJ1-6, with unresolved D. The CDR3 loop spans 13 amino acids. Between the trimmed V and J ends, which lost 3 bases and 4 bases, there was a span of 7 bases. CDR1 and CDR2 (germline): GTSNPN, SVGIG (reference sequence). CDR3 in amino acids: CAWRTEYNSPLHF. The CDR3 DNA reads as TGTGCCTGGAGGACGGAGTATAATTCACCCCTCCACTTT.

The chain employs TRBV18 and TRBJ1-5; D not certain. The CDR3 consists of 16 residues. V shed 3 bases and J shed 0 bases, with 12 bases lying between them. The V gene's germline CDR1 is KGHSH and CDR2 LQKENI. The CDR3 sequence: CASSPLAVYSNQPQHF. The CDR3 nucleotides read TGTGCCAGCTCACCCCTGGCAGTTTATAGCAATCAGCCCCAGCATTTT.

The chain links TRBV5-1 to TRBJ2-4, with 9 bases aligning to TRBD2. Germline values: CDR1 SGHRS, CDR2 YFSETQ. This CDR3 region has 17 residues. Germline trimming cut 0 bases from V and 7 bases from J; bases unmatched to any gene: 11. CDR3 bases: TGCGCCAGCAGCTTGGAGAGCGGGGGGCCGGGAGGCAACATTCAGTACTTC. This translates into CASSLESGGPGGNIQYF.

This CDR3 reads CASSLRRPGNEQFF. CDR3 nucleotides: TGTGCCAGCAGCTTGCGGCGGCCGGGAAATGAGCAGTTCTTC. The V and J genes are TRBV7-2 and TRBJ2-1; tentative D call: TRBD2 (5 bases). The V gene lost 3 bases and the J gene lost 7 bases, with 13 bases spanning the gap. The CDR3 covers 14 residues. Per the germline V gene, CDR1 is SGHTA and CDR2 is FQGNSA.